This T cell receptor beta chain derives from a study of T cell responses to AZD1222 COVID-19 vaccine (dated by TCRdb to the early 2020s). With regard to the full study: Because spike-specific TCR depth and breadth did not differ between the two schedules, AZD1222 recipients who got a second dose at roughly 4 weeks were pooled with those who got a second dose at roughly 12 weeks. TCR sequencing was performed for 230 to 250 trial participants, of whom 207 were given two doses of AZD1222 and approximately 25 were given two doses of MenACWY control vaccine. Trial participants were enrolled by age into subgroups of 18-55, 56-69 and 70-plus years, and about 150, 27 and 61 TCR-sequenced participants, respectively, were included in these subgroups.

The time point label, as the study defines it: baseline before first vaccination. Samples from vaccinated people were obtained from the UK trials COV001 and COV002, which included a single-blind randomized controlled phase 2/3 trial of AZD1222 (ChAdOx1 nCoV-19) in healthy adults. For TCRbeta chain sequencing, PBMC samples from trial participants were taken at day 0 and at day 28 after the second dose. Findings and caveats that apply to the study as a whole: Epitopes outside the regions mutated in the B.1.351 and B.1.1.7 variants were reportedly recognized by nearly half of the unique spike-specific TCRs. Because no samples from the day 14 peak response were available, repertoires could be characterized only after the peak T cell response. The vaccine-associated CD4 TCRs covered the entire spike protein, and the dominant responses fell in regions 160-218 and 743-854. After two AZD1222 doses, spike-specific TCR breadth and depth were significantly higher than at day 0 and than in MenACWY recipients. Most participants were white British and females outnumbered males, and the authors suggested that clonal diversity may have been underestimated. The 56-69-year group was small, and its depth increase did not reach significance, likely because of low power. Only five to seven AZD1222 recipients were SARS-CoV-2 seropositive at baseline, limiting conclusions about previously exposed vaccinees.

Details on this clone: The antigen it recognizes is unknown. The sample holds no much larger clone one base away, and base qualities are not on file.

The CDR3 regions of human TCRbeta chains were subjected to immunosequencing. The study's processing was this. TCRs in the repertoires were compared against a reference library of SARS-CoV-2-specific TCRs that had been generated with the MIRA antigen-specificity platform. Breadth meant the fraction of unique TCRs that were SARS-CoV-2-associated, whereas depth meant the fraction of total T cells that were SARS-CoV-2-associated. Using the MIRA data, every spike-specific TCR was mapped to the spike region that the TCR reacted to and assigned to either a CD4 or a CD8 class. Log10-transformed breadth and depth values were compared by one-way ANOVA with Sidak's multiple comparisons tests. TCRdb mirrors the immuneACCESS table, restricted to in-frame sequences. Some clones are absent from its copies; in checked studies, under half trace to an unresolved V gene, and the reason for the others is unknown. The V and J calls and clone size were taken over from that table, and D and trimming were inferred from the DNA. For this sample the table gives about 190,000 clones, of which roughly 93% were detected only once. 0.99% of the sample rests with the top ten.

The material sequenced was peripheral blood, taken on day 0 of AZD1222 vaccination. The TCR sequence derives from an adult in good health.

The DNA sequence is TGTGCCAGCAGTTTATCCCCAGGAAACACCATATATTTT. Its translation is CASSLSPGNTIYF. The chain couples TRBV28 to TRBJ1-3, with the D gene too uncertain to name. The V and J ends are trimmed by 1 base and 4 bases, leaving 5 bases between them. The germline V gene yields MDHEN for CDR1 and SYDVKM for CDR2. The CDR3 goes from the cysteine to the phenylalanine over 13 residues. Only the CDR3 DNA is retained, 39 bases long and in frame from the first base.